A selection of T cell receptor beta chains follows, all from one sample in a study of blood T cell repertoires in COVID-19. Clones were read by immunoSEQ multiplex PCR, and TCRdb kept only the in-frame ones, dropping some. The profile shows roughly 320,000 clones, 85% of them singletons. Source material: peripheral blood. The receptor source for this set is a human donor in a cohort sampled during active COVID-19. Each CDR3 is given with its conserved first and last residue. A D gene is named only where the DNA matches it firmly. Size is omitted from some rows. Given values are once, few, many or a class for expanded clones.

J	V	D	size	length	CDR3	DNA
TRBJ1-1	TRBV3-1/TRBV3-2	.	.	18	CASSRSPATGIRGTEAFF	TGTGCCAGCAGCCGCAGCCCCGCCACAGGGATTAGGGGCACTGAAGCTTTCTTT
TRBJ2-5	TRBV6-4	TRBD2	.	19	CASSDPGDYIPDIQETQYF	TGTGCCAGCAGTGACCCGGGGGACTATATACCCGATATCCAAGAGACCCAGTACTTC
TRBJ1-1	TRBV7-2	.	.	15	CASSLRRSMNTEAFF	TGTGCCAGCAGCCTACGTCGTTCCATGAACACTGAAGCTTTCTTT
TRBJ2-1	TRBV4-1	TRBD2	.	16	CASSQVGRGSYNEQFF	TGCGCCAGCAGCCAAGTAGGGAGGGGCTCCTACAATGAGCAGTTCTTC
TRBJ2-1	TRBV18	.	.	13	CASSREYYNEQFF	TGTGCCAGCTCACGCGAATACTACAATGAGCAGTTCTTC
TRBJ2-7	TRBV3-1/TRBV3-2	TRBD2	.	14	CASSHTGTSYEQYF	TGTGCCAGCAGCCACACCGGGACTAGCTACGAGCAGTACTTC
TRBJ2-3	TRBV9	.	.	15	CASSDDRGGRDTQYF	TGTGCCAGCAGCGATGACAGGGGAGGGAGGGATACGCAGTATTTT
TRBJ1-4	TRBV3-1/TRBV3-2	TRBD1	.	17	CASSQARDRGSNEKLFF	TGTGCCAGCAGCCAGGCCCGGGACAGAGGTTCCAATGAAAAACTGTTTTTT
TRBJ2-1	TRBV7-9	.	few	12	CASSLGQNEQFF	TGTGCCAGCAGCCTCGGACAGAATGAGCAGTTCTTC
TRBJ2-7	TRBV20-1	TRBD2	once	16	CSASLSGGAIGYEQYF	TGCAGTGCTAGTTTGAGCGGGGGGGCGATTGGCTACGAGCAGTACTTC
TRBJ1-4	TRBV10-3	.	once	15	CAISESGGVNEKLFF	TGTGCCATCAGTGAGTCCGGGGGAGTTAATGAAAAACTGTTTTTT
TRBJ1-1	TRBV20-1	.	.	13	CSASETVNTEAFF	TGCAGTGCTAGTGAGACAGTGAACACTGAAGCTTTCTTT
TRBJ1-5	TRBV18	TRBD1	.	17	CASSRDRGLEGNQPQHF	TGTGCCAGCTCCCGGGACAGGGGGCTGGAGGGCAATCAGCCCCAGCATTTT
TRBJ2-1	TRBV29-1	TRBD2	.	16	CSVLGLAGALYNEQFF	TGCAGCGTTTTAGGGTTAGCGGGGGCCTTGTACAATGAGCAGTTCTTC
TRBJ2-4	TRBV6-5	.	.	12	CAIEGGKNIQYF	TGTGCCATTGAGGGGGGGAAAAACATTCAGTACTTC
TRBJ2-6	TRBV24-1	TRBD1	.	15	CATGTVESGANVLTF	TGTGCCACCGGGACAGTGGAATCTGGGGCCAACGTCCTGACTTTC
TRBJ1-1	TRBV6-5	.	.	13	CASTFLGGAEAFF	TGTGCCAGCACCTTTCTAGGGGGTGCTGAAGCTTTCTTT
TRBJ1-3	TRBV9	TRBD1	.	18	CASSFGTGLPGSGNTIYF	TGTGCCAGCAGCTTCGGGACAGGTCTTCCGGGCTCTGGAAACACCATATATTTT
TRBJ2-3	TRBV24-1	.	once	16	CATSDLSGSGTDTQYF	TGTGCCACCAGTGATTTGTCGGGGAGCGGCACAGATACGCAGTATTTT
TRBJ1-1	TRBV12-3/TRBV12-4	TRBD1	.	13	CASSETGLAEAFF	TGTGCCAGCAGTGAGACAGGGCTCGCTGAAGCTTTCTTT
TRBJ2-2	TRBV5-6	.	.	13	CASSPTLTGELFF	TGTGCCAGCAGCCCCACTCTGACCGGGGAGCTGTTTTTT
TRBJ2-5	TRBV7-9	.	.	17	CASSSPHTGGARETQYF	TGTGCCAGCAGCTCCCCCCACACAGGAGGGGCCAGGGAGACCCAGTACTTC
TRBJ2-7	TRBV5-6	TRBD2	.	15	CASRHSGGPSYEQYF	TGTGCCAGCAGACATAGCGGGGGGCCTTCGTACGAGCAGTACTTC
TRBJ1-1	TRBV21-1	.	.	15	CASSKDQGGNTEAFF	TGTGCCAGCAGCAAAGATCAGGGAGGGAACACTGAAGCTTTCTTT
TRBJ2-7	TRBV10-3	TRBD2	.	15	CAISESGTSGGEQYF	TGTGCCATCAGTGAATCCGGGACTAGCGGGGGGGAGCAGTACTTC
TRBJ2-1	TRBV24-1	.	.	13	CATTGDSYNEQFF	TGTGCCACCACGGGGGACAGCTACAATGAGCAGTTCTTC
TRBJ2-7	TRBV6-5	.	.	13	CASSPGQSYEQYF	TGTGCCAGCAGTCCCGGACAGTCCTACGAGCAGTACTTC
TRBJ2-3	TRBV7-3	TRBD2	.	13	CASRPRGGHTQYF	TGTGCCAGCAGGCCCCGGGGGGGGCACACGCAGTATTTT
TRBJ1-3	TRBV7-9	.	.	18	CASSQAIEEGSSGNTIYF	TGTGCCAGCAGCCAAGCGATCGAGGAGGGAAGCTCTGGAAACACCATATATTTT
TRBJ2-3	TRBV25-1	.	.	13	CASVWGRGDTQYF	TGTGCCAGCGTTTGGGGGCGAGGAGATACGCAGTATTTT
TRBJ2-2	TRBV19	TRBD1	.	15	CASRLSGQGTGELFF	TGTGCCAGTAGATTATCAGGACAGGGCACCGGGGAGCTGTTTTTT
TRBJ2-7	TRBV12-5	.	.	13	CASGTLGHSGQYF	TGTGCTAGTGGTACTTTGGGACATTCGGGACAGTACTTC
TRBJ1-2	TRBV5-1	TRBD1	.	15	CASRADRAPNYGYTF	TGCGCCAGCAGGGCTGACAGGGCACCTAACTATGGCTACACCTTC
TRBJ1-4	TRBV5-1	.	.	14	CASSLSGGLEKLFF	TGCGCCAGCAGCTTGTCTGGGGGCTTAGAAAAACTGTTTTTT
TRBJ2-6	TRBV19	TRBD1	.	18	CASSITGQLRSGANVLTF	TGTGCCAGTAGTATAACGGGACAGCTCCGCTCTGGGGCCAACGTCCTGACTTTC
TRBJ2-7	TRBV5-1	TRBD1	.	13	CASRQGQGNEQYF	TGCGCCAGCAGACAGGGACAGGGCAACGAGCAGTACTTC
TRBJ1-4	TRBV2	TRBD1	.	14	CASSVRTGVEKLFF	TGTGCCAGCAGTGTTCGGACAGGGGTCGAAAAACTGTTTTTT
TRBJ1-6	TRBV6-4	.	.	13	CASSDQDNSPLHF	TGTGCCAGCAGTGACCAGGATAATTCACCCCTCCACTTT
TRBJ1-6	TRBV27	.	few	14	CASSLAGGNSPLHF	TGTGCCAGCAGTTTGGCGGGAGGGAATTCACCCCTCCACTTT
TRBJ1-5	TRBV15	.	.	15	CATSREQGRNQPQHF	TGTGCCACCAGCAGGGAACAGGGACGCAATCAGCCCCAGCATTTT
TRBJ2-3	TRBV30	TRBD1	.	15	CACGEQGPFTDTQYF	TGTGCCTGTGGGGAACAGGGGCCCTTCACAGATACGCAGTATTTT
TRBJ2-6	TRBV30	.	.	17	CAWRNMRDSSGANVLTF	TGTGCCTGGAGAAATATGCGGGACTCCTCTGGGGCCAACGTCCTGACTTTC
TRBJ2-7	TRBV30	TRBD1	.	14	CAWSLTGVGNEQYF	TGTGCCTGGAGTCTCACAGGGGTCGGGAACGAGCAGTACTTC
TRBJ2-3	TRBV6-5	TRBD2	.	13	CATETSGTDTQYF	TGTGCCACCGAGACTAGCGGCACAGATACGCAGTATTTT
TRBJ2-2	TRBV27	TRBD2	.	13	CASSPRGGGELFF	TGTGCCAGCAGTCCACGGGGGGGCGGGGAGCTGTTTTTT
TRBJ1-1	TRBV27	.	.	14	CASSLGQSNTEAFF	TGTGCCAGCAGTTTGGGGCAGTCGAACACTGAAGCTTTCTTT
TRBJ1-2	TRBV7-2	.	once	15	CASRRPGQLNYGYTF	TGTGCCAGCAGGAGACCGGGACAACTGAACTATGGCTACACCTTC
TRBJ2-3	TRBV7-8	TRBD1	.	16	CASSLAAGGFTDTQYF	TGTGCCAGCAGCTTAGCTGCAGGGGGTTTCACAGATACGCAGTATTTT
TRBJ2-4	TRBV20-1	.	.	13	CSAIERGGNIQYF	TGCAGTGCTATTGAACGGGGTGGAAACATTCAGTACTTC
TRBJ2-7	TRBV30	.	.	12	CAWSVGPYEQYF	TGTGCCTGGAGTGTGGGGCCCTACGAGCAGTACTTC
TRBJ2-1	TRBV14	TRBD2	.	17	CARSHGGGGRIGNEQFF	TGTGCCCGCAGCCACGGGGGCGGGGGGAGAATTGGGAATGAGCAGTTCTTC
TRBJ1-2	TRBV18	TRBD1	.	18	CASSPVTLTGEINYGYTF	TGTGCCAGCTCACCTGTAACCTTAACAGGGGAGATTAACTATGGCTACACCTTC
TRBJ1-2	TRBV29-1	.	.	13	CSVEPGDYYGYTF	TGCAGCGTTGAACCGGGAGATTACTATGGCTACACCTTC
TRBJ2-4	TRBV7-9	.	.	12	CASSFTSAVQYF	TGTGCCAGCAGCTTTACTAGTGCGGTTCAGTACTTC